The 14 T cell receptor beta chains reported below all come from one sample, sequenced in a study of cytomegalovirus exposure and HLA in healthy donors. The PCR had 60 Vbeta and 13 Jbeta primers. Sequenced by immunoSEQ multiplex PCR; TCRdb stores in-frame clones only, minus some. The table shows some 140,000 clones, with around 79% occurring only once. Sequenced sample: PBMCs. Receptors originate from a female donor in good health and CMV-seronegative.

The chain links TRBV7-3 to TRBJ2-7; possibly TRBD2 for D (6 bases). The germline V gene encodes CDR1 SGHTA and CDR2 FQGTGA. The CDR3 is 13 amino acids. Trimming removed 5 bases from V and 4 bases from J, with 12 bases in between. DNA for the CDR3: TGTGCCAGCAGCCTCATGGGGGGATACGAGCAGTACTTC. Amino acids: CASSLMGGYEQYF.

CDR3 loop: CASSEQTGGRETQYF. The CDR3 DNA reads TGCGCCAGCAGTGAACAGACAGGGGGAAGGGAGACCCAGTACTTC. The chain joins TRBV10-2 to TRBJ2-5; 9 bases match TRBD1. CDR1 and CDR2 (germline): WSHSY, SAAADI. The length of the CDR3 is 15 residues. Germline trimming cut 3 bases from V and 5 bases from J; bases unmatched to any gene: 7.

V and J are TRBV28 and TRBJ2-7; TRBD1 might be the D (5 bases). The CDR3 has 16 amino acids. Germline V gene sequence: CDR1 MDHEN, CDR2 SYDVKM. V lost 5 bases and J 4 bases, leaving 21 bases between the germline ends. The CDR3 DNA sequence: TGTGCCAGCAGTCCAACACTCAAGCCCAGGGTTTACGAGCAGTACTTC. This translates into CASSPTLKPRVYEQYF.

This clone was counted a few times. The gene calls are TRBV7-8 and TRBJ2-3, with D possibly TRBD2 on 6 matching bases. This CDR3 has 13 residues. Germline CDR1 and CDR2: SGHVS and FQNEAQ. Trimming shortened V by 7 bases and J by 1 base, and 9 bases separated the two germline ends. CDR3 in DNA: TGTGCCAGCACGGACTACGGCACAGATACGCAGTATTTT. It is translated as CASTDYGTDTQYF. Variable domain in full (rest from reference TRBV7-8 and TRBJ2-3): GAGVSQSPRYKVAKRGQDVALRCDPISGHVSLFWYQQALGQGPEFLTYFQNEAQLDKSGLPSDRFFAERPEGSVSTLKIQRTQQEDSAVYLCASTDYGTDTQYFGPGTRLTVL.

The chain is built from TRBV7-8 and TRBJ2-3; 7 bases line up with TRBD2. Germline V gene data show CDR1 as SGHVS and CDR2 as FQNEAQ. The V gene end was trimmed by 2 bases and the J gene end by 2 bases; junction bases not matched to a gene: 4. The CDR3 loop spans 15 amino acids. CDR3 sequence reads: CASSLSSGVTDTQYF. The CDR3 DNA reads TGTGCCAGCAGCTTATCTAGCGGAGTCACAGATACGCAGTATTTT.

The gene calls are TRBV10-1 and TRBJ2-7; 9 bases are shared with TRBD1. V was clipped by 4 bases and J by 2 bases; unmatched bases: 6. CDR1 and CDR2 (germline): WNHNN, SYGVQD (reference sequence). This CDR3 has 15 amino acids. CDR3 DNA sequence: TGCGCCAGCAGTGTGGGACAGGGAAAGACCTACGAGCAGTACTTC. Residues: CASSVGQGKTYEQYF.

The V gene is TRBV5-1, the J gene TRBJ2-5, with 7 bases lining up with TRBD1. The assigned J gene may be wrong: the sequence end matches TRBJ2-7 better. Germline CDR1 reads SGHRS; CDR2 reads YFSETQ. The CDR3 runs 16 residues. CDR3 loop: CASSSGGTADSYEQYF. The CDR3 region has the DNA TGCGCCAGCAGCTCAGGGGGTACTGCAGACTCCTACGAGCAGTACTTC.

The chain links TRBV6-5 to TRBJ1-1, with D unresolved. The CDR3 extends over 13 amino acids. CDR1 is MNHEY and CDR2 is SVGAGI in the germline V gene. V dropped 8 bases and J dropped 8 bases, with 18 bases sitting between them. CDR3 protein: CASFAQPGREAFF. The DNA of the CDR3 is TGTGCCAGCTTCGCTCAGCCAGGCAGAGAAGCTTTCTTT.

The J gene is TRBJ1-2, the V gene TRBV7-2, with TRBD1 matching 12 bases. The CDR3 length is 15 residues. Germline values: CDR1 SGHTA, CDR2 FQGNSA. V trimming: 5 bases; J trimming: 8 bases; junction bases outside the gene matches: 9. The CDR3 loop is CASSTQGQGAGGYTF. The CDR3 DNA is TGTGCCAGCAGCACCCAGGGACAGGGGGCCGGAGGCTACACCTTC.

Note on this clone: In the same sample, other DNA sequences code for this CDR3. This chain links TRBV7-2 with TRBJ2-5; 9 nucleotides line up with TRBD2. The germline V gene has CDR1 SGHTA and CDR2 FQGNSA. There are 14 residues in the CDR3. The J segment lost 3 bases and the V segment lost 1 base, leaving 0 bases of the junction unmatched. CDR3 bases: TGTGCCAGCAGCTTAGTAGCGGGAGAAGAGACCCAGTACTTC. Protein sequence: CASSLVAGEETQYF.

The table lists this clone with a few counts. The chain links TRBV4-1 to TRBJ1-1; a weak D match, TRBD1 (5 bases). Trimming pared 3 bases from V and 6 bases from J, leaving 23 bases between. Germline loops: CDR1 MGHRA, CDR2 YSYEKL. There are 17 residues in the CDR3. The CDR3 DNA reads TGCGCCAGCAGCCATCGAGGGACTGTGCCTGGGTACGCTGAAGCTTTCTTT. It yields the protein CASSHRGTVPGYAEAFF.

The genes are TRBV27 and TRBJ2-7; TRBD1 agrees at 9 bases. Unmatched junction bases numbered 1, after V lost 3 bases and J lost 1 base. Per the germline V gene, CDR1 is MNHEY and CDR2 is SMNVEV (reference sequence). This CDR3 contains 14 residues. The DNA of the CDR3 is TGTGCCAGCAGTTTGGGACAGGGTTCCTACGAGCAGTACTTC. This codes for CASSLGQGSYEQYF.

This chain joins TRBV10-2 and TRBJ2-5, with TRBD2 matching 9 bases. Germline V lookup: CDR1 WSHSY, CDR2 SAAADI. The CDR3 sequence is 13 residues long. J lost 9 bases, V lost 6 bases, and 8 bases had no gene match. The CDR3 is CASRPGTSRAQYF. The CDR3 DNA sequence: TGCGCCAGCAGACCCGGGACTAGCAGGGCCCAGTACTTC.

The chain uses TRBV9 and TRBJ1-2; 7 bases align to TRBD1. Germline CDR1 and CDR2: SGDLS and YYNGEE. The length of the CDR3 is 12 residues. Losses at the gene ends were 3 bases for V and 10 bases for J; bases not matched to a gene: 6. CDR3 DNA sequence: TGTGCCAGCAGCGGGCGGGACAGCCACTACACCTTC. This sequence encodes CASSGRDSHYTF.